Only one count was recorded for the clone carrying this T cell receptor beta chain. What it binds is unknown. The sample is drawn from a study of T cell responses to AZD1222 COVID-19 vaccine. Study observations and caveats: Reportedly, close to half of spike-specific TCRs are directed against unmutated variant regions. Only after the peak T cell response were repertoires sampled.

The table came from immunoSEQ multiplex PCR; TCRdb's copy has only in-frame clones and leaves some out. The profile shows about 64,000 clones, just over 90% of them singletons. The specimen was peripheral blood, collected 28 days after the second dose of the MenACWY control vaccine. This TCR derives from an adult who received the MenACWY meningococcal vaccine as a control.

The CDR3, as DNA: TGTGCCAGCAGTGGTAGCGGGGGCACAGATACGCAGTATTTT. Translation: CASSGSGGTDTQYF. The V and J genes are TRBV2 and TRBJ2-3; 8 bases line up with TRBD2. The CDR3 spans 14 residues. Germline V CDR1 and CDR2: SNHLY, FYNNEI. Trimming at V came to 4 bases and at J to 1 base, leaving 1 base not matched to a gene.